Listed here is a single T cell receptor beta chain. The specificity of this receptor is unknown. No clone much larger than this one lies a single base away; base qualities are absent. Hyperthyroidism patients were newly diagnosed, had a disease duration of under 2 months, and were aged 18 to 65 years. Exclusion was applied to patients with uncontrolled infections, other autoimmune diseases, pregnancy or lactation. Diagnoses were established on the basis of clinical symptoms, serum thyroxine and TRAb, thyroid ultrasound, and orbital computed tomography. Blood from progressor patients was drawn when they were first diagnosed with hyperthyroidism, before any ophthalmopathy symptoms appeared. Ficoll-Paque density gradient centrifugation was used to isolate PBMCs from about 10 ml of fresh peripheral blood. Progressor patients were initially diagnosed with Graves' hyperthyroidism and developed ophthalmopathy during follow-up. Total RNA was extracted using Trizol reagent, and RNA quality was assessed on an Agilent 2100 Bioanalyzer.

These data originate in a study of T cells in Graves' hyperthyroidism and ophthalmopathy (dated by TCRdb to about 2019). With regard to the full study: Peripheral blood samples were taken at the time of initial diagnosis, prior to any treatment. To identify TCR V-J signatures that set the groups apart, the researchers used a discovery cohort of 95 to 100 patients, made up of around 40 with Graves' ophthalmopathy and 57 with stable Graves' hyperthyroidism. After sampling, hyperthyroidism patients received methimazole starting at 30 mg daily, and ophthalmopathy patients received high-dose intravenous methylprednisolone. The study also compared thyroid tissue and blood T-cell repertoires from 5 to 7 Graves' hyperthyroidism patients. The approximately 95 discovery patients were divided at random into training and test sets in a 7:3 ratio. TCR Vbeta CDR3 sequencing of 130 to 150 peripheral blood samples (43 ophthalmopathy, 75 hyperthyroidism and some 17 progressor patients) is reported in the paper. Prospective prediction of ophthalmopathy was tested in an independent validation cohort consisting of 18 hyperthyroidism patients and approximately 16 patients who later progressed to ophthalmopathy.

V gives up 1 base and J gives up 15 bases, and the segment between their germline ends measures 16 bases. The CDR3 covers 13 residues, taking in both the cysteine and the phenylalanine. The CDR3 DNA has 39 bases and is translated from base 1. The germline V gene (reference sequence) supplies CDR1 SEHNR and CDR2 FQNEAQ. The study at large found these results: Most expanded thyroid clonotypes (frequency above 0.001) were also detected in blood, a finding suggesting that blood repertoires may reflect thyroid immune responses. No statistical method was used to fix the sample size in advance, and group allocation was not hidden from the investigators. A model built on a 13 V-J signature distinguished ophthalmopathy from stable hyperthyroidism, reaching roughly 88% sensitivity and under 84% specificity in cross-validation and 80%/75% in testing. In validation, progression to ophthalmopathy was predicted by the model with approximately 67% sensitivity and 72.22% specificity, a median of around 5.9 months before onset.

The TCR beta CDR3 regions were amplified from the RNA transcripts. For the first round of RT-PCR on the TCR CDR3, the HTBI primer set was used together with the Qiagen OneStep RT-PCR kit. Libraries were constructed in a second round of multiplex PCR, after which size selection and purification were performed. Paired-end sequencing of the libraries was performed with 100 bp reads on an Illumina HiSeq2000. Per the original workflow: SOAPnuke was used to process the raw data, with reads discarded if the reads contained adapters or uncalled bases, had a mean Phred below 15, or lacked an exact constant-primer or identifier match. High-quality paired reads were merged using COPE v1.2.5, and each unique nucleotide sequence was defined as a clonotype. Clonotypes were aligned to IMGT TRBV, TRBD and TRBJ reference segments using MiTCR v1.1. Analysis was restricted to V-J combinations with a frequency above 0.0001, which covered about 99% of repertoires. The TCS score was defined as F50 (clonal expansion) divided by E x V (chaos), with BLOSUM62-based TCRdist calculated between CDR3 peptides within each V-J. Welch's t-statistics and random forest reduced roughly 500 V-J features to roughly 13, which were used in a naive Bayes classifier (R e1071). TCRdb cleaned the public reads at Q25 with fastp, built clones with MiXCR and kept in-frame beta chains. Rows merge per CDR3 protein into single entries with the most common DNA and genes. TCRdb, rather than the study authors, made the V and J calls. This sample has more than 300,000 distinct CDR3 sequences in its table, and 15% to 20% of those were observed once. The top ten clonotypes cover about a third of the sample.

This clonotype originated in a woman in her twenties or thirties with Graves' hyperthyroidism that later progressed to Graves' ophthalmopathy. This chain joins TRBV7-9 to TRBJ2-1, with the D segment possibly TRBD1 or TRBD2, each aligning over 5 bases. The specimen sequenced was blood. The sequenced DNA: TGTGCCAGCAGCTTAGATGGTGGGGGTAGGTGGTTCTTC. Translated, it gives CASSLDGGGRWFF.